Following are 26 T cell receptor beta chains from one sample sequenced in a study of radiation and T cells in renal cell carcinoma. Noted time point: baseline pretreatment blood. As for treatment: 15 Gy SBRT to primary tumor, nephrectomy 4 weeks later. The repertoire was sequenced with immunoSEQ multiplex PCR; TCRdb's copy has only in-frame clones and lacks some. The repertoire has around 94,000 clones, 75% to 90% of them found once; the top ten carry approximately 8.1%. This sample comprised blood, obtained from a patient whose treatment included radiotherapy and nephrectomy. These receptors were collected from a man over 45 with renal cell carcinoma.

This rearrangement joins TRBV7-2 to TRBJ2-5, with D perhaps being TRBD1 or TRBD2 (7 bases each). V dropped 2 bases and J dropped 4 bases, with 14 bases sitting between them. In germline, CDR1 is SGHTA, CDR2 FQGNSA. The CDR3 has 15 amino acids. The CDR3 coding sequence is TGTGCCAGCAGCTTACAGGGGGGGGCGGTAGAGACCCAGTACTTC. Translation: CASSLQGGAVETQYF.

This clone has a single count. The chain links TRBV30 to TRBJ2-6; D remains ambiguous. V was shortened by 1 base and J by 1 base, with 11 bases between the two germline ends. The CDR3 runs to 16 residues. Germline values: CDR1 GTSNPN, CDR2 SVGIG (reference sequence). The CDR3 protein is CAWSDGTTSGANVLTF. In DNA form, the CDR3 reads TGTGCCTGGAGTGACGGAACAACATCTGGGGCCAACGTCCTGACTTTC.

DNA of the CDR3: TGTGCCAGCAGCCCGGGACAGTGGGTTTTTTGGGGCAATCAGCCCCAGCATTTT. Its protein product is CASSPGQWVFWGNQPQHF. V is TRBV5-7 and J is TRBJ1-5; TRBD1 matches 7 bases. TRBV5-7 is identified as an open reading frame with a role that is uncertain. The CDR3 runs 18 residues. V lost 4 bases, J lost 2 bases, and 15 bases stayed unmatched.

This chain connects TRBV28 to TRBJ1-1; D is possibly TRBD1 (5 bases). CDR1 MDHEN and CDR2 SYDVKM come from the germline V gene. The CDR3 runs 15 residues. V was clipped by 6 bases and J by 0 bases, with 14 bases between them. The CDR3 DNA is TGTGCCAGCAGGGGCAGGGCAGGGCTGAACACTGAAGCTTTCTTT. Protein: CASRGRAGLNTEAFF.

The chain has TRBV27 and TRBJ2-3; D unclear. Germline V gene lookup returns CDR1 MNHEY and CDR2 SMNVEV (reference sequence). The V gene lost 3 bases and the J gene lost 5 bases, with 12 bases spanning the gap. The CDR3 consists of 14 residues. The CDR3: CASSFSLRQDTQYF. The CDR3 nucleotides read TGTGCCAGCAGTTTTTCTTTGAGGCAAGATACGCAGTATTTT.

The V call is TRBV6-1, the J call TRBJ2-3; unclear D gene. This CDR3 is built from 13 residues. V was shortened by 4 bases and J by 3 bases, with 8 bases between the two germline ends. Germline assignment: CDR1 MNHNS and CDR2 SASEGT. CDR3 bases: TGTGCCAGCAGTGGGTCGATTACAGATACGCAGTATTTT. It codes for CASSGSITDTQYF.

This clone was seen just once. The V gene is TRBV28, the J gene TRBJ1-1, with TRBD1 matching over 8 bases. V gave up 5 bases and J gave up 1 base; unmatched junction bases: 6. Germline V CDR1 and CDR2: MDHEN, SYDVKM. This CDR3 contains 15 residues. The DNA for the CDR3 is TGTGCCAGCAGTCCGGACAGGGCGGGGAACACTGAAGCTTTCTTT. Protein sequence: CASSPDRAGNTEAFF.

The CDR3 loop is CASSLAGGEVFLNGYTF. In nucleotides, the CDR3 is TGCGCCAGCAGCTTGGCAGGGGGTGAGGTCTTTTTAAATGGCTACACCTTC. V is TRBV5-1 and J is TRBJ1-2; 7 bases are shared with TRBD1. The CDR3 loop spans 17 amino acids. The ends lost 0 bases at V and 6 bases at J; junction bases unmatched: 14. Germline loops: CDR1 SGHRS, CDR2 YFSETQ.

J is TRBJ2-7 and V is TRBV5-1, with D possibly TRBD1 on 5 matching bases. Deletions cut 5 bases from V and 7 bases from J, with 19 bases between. CDR1 is SGHRS, CDR2 YFSETQ, per germline. The CDR3 totals 14 residues. The CDR3 here is CASSSVAQPGEQYF. CDR3 bases: TGCGCCAGCAGTTCCGTGGCACAGCCAGGGGAGCAGTACTTC.

The chain carries TRBV4-1 and TRBJ1-3, with 8 bases lining up with TRBD1. Unmatched junction bases numbered 8, after V lost 0 bases and J lost 4 bases. The CDR3 runs to 17 residues. The V gene's germline CDR1 is MGHRA and CDR2 YSYEKL. The CDR3, as DNA: TGCGCCAGCAGCCAAGATGGATACAGGGGGAGAGGAAACACCATATATTTT. Translation: CASSQDGYRGRGNTIYF.

This chain connects TRBV9 to TRBJ2-7, with D possibly matching TRBD2 (6 bases). Trimming pared 2 bases from V and 2 bases from J, leaving 14 bases between. From germline, CDR1 is SGDLS and CDR2 YYNGEE. The CDR3 is made up of 15 amino acids. CDR3: CASSVGTPKTYEQYF. CDR3 DNA: TGTGCCAGCAGCGTCGGGACTCCAAAAACCTACGAGCAGTACTTC.

With respect to this clone: Other DNA sequences in this specimen translate into the identical CDR3. The rearrangement links TRBV9 to TRBJ1-2, with D hard to call. The CDR3 spans 13 residues. V was clipped by 0 bases and J by 3 bases, with 6 bases between them. Looked up from germline, CDR1 is SGDLS and CDR2 is YYNGEE. The CDR3 region is CASSVGGDYGYTF. CDR3 sequence (DNA): TGTGCCAGCAGCGTAGGAGGAGACTATGGCTACACCTTC.

The rearrangement joins TRBV5-5 to TRBJ1-1; no reliable D call. Trimming cost V 1 base and J 1 base, with 20 bases left between them. Germline V gives CDR1 SGHKS, CDR2 YYEKEE (reference sequence). The CDR3 extends over 18 amino acids. The CDR3 reads CASSLFSGLMEGNTEAFF. DNA for the CDR3: TGTGCCAGCAGCTTGTTTTCGGGATTAATGGAGGGGAACACTGAAGCTTTCTTT.

The chain links TRBV5-1 to TRBJ2-1; D gene unclear. The germline CDR1 and CDR2 sequences are SGHRS and YFSETQ. Deletions cut 0 bases from V and 3 bases from J, with 4 bases between. This CDR3 has 13 residues. This CDR3 reads CASSLASYNEQFF. The DNA of the CDR3 is TGCGCCAGCAGCTTGGCCAGCTACAATGAGCAGTTCTTC.

The rearrangement links TRBV9 to TRBJ2-2, with TRBD1 as a possible D gene (6 bases). Germline values: CDR1 SGDLS, CDR2 YYNGEE. The CDR3 is 16 amino acids. With 5 bases removed from V and 1 base from J, the gap between germline ends came to 15 bases. CDR3 nucleotides: TGTGCCAGCAGTGGTTCCGGACAGCGGAACACCGGGGAGCTGTTTTTT. Encoded protein: CASSGSGQRNTGELFF.

This chain links TRBV10-3 with TRBJ2-1, with TRBD1 identical over 11 bases. CDR1 and CDR2 from the germline V gene are ENHRY and SYGVKD. J was trimmed by 10 bases and V by 4 bases; bases with no gene match: 6. The CDR3 spans 14 residues. CDR3: CAISAGQGAREQFF. CDR3 in DNA: TGTGCCATCAGTGCCGGACAGGGGGCAAGAGAGCAGTTCTTC.

The chain joins TRBV4-2 to TRBJ2-7; D ambiguous. V lost 0 bases and J 1 base, leaving 13 bases between the germline ends. The CDR3 length is 16 residues. The germline CDR1 and CDR2 sequences are LGHNA and YNFKEQ. CDR3 DNA sequence: TGTGCCAGCAGCCAAGATTCCGGCCGAATTTCCTACGAGCAGTACTTC. Its translation: CASSQDSGRISYEQYF.

The chain carries TRBV29-1 and TRBJ1-2; D unresolved. The V and J ends lost 0 bases and 3 bases respectively, with 11 bases between them. The germline V gene has CDR1 SQVTM and CDR2 ANQGSEA. The CDR3 extends over 14 amino acids. CDR3 in DNA: TGCAGCGTTGAAGACTTGGGCAGAGACTATGGCTACACCTTC. Translating gives CSVEDLGRDYGYTF.

V is TRBV6-5 and J is TRBJ2-7, with D possibly TRBD2 on 6 matching bases. Germline V gene sequence: CDR1 MNHEY, CDR2 SVGAGI. The CDR3 is made up of 16 amino acids. Trimming pared 0 bases from V and 0 bases from J, leaving 12 bases between. CDR3 amino acids: CASSYSDGGFSYEQYF. In DNA form, the CDR3 reads TGTGCCAGCAGTTACTCGGATGGGGGGTTCTCCTACGAGCAGTACTTC.

The chain links TRBV5-1 to TRBJ2-2, with TRBD2 matching 14 bases. CDR3 length: 18 residues. Germline lookup yields CDR1 SGHRS and CDR2 YFSETQ. Trimming took 0 bases from V and 4 from J; bases not matched to a gene: 5. Written as DNA, the CDR3 is TGCGCCAGCAGCTTGGGACTAGCGGGGGGGCCCGCCACCGGGGAGCTGTTTTTT. This gives the protein CASSLGLAGGPATGELFF.

The J gene is TRBJ2-1, the V gene TRBV6-1; maybe TRBD2 (6 bases). V was shortened by 1 base and J by 3 bases, with 16 bases between the two germline ends. The germline gives CDR1 MNHNS, CDR2 SASEGT. The CDR3 is 17 amino acids. The CDR3 bases are TGTGCCAGCAGTGAAGAAGGGGCAGGAGGGGTCTACAATGAGCAGTTCTTC. This gives the protein CASSEEGAGGVYNEQFF.

V and J are TRBV6-5 and TRBJ1-2, with D tentatively TRBD1 (5 bases). The CDR3 has 15 amino acids. Trimming cost V 5 bases and J 2 bases, with 15 bases left between them. CDR1 MNHEY and CDR2 SVGAGI come from the germline V gene. The DNA of the CDR3 is TGTGCCAGCAGTAAGCCGCGGGGCGGCAACTATGGCTACACCTTC. It codes for CASSKPRGGNYGYTF.

The chain combines TRBV29-1 with TRBJ2-3; TRBD2 matches 10 bases. CDR3 length: 15 residues. The V and J ends lost 1 base and 6 bases, in that order; junction bases with no gene match: 7. Germline loops: CDR1 SQVTM, CDR2 ANQGSEA. This chain's CDR3 is CSVEGHSGGLDTQYF. The DNA for the CDR3 is TGCAGCGTTGAAGGTCATAGCGGGGGGTTGGATACGCAGTATTTT.

The V and J genes are TRBV5-4 and TRBJ2-1; TRBD1 might be the D (5 bases). Per germline, CDR1 SGHNT and CDR2 YYREEE (reference sequence). Trimming shortened V by 3 bases and J by 3 bases, and 13 bases separated the two germline ends. The CDR3 is made up of 15 amino acids. This CDR3 is CASSSQGQGYNEQFF. The CDR3 nucleotides read TGTGCCAGCAGCTCCCAGGGTCAAGGCTACAATGAGCAGTTCTTC.

The chain joins TRBV5-1 to TRBJ2-2; perhaps TRBD1 as D (6 bases). V lost 0 bases and J lost 0, with 12 bases in between. Germline loops: CDR1 SGHRS, CDR2 YFSETQ. The CDR3 covers 17 residues. The CDR3 is CASSLVTGQPNTGELFF. Here the CDR3 DNA reads TGCGCCAGCAGCTTGGTAACAGGGCAACCGAACACCGGGGAGCTGTTTTTT.

The J gene is TRBJ1-1, the V gene TRBV2; weak D call: TRBD1 (5 bases). V dropped 7 bases and J dropped 2 bases, with 14 bases sitting between them. CDR1 is SNHLY, CDR2 FYNNEI, per germline. This CDR3 is built from 14 residues. The CDR3 DNA follows: TGTGCCAGCAAAACCGGGACTTCCAACACTGAAGCTTTCTTT. This sequence encodes CASKTGTSNTEAFF.